This TCR beta chain was found in a study of monozygotic twins with inflammatory bowel disease. Unsorted whole blood yielded the total RNA, with T cells left unselected. This CDR3 has 16 amino acids. Used for each TCR library was 3,000 to 3,500 ng of total RNA. Per-sample cDNA came from eight separate reactions. Amplification of TCRalpha and TCRbeta cDNA involved two nested PCRs that ran for approximately 16 and 9 cycles. Reanalyzing the 5' RACE reads, TCRdb keeps one entry per CDR3 protein, without DNA. The repertoire table contains some 210,000 distinct CDR3 sequences. This clonotype was sampled from a human donor with ulcerative colitis or Crohn's disease, or a healthy co-twin of an affected twin (not recorded which). The material sequenced was blood. V usage is TRBV12-3 or TRBV12-4 and J usage is TRBJ1-5. Here the CDR3 reads CASTATPDGDNQPQHF.